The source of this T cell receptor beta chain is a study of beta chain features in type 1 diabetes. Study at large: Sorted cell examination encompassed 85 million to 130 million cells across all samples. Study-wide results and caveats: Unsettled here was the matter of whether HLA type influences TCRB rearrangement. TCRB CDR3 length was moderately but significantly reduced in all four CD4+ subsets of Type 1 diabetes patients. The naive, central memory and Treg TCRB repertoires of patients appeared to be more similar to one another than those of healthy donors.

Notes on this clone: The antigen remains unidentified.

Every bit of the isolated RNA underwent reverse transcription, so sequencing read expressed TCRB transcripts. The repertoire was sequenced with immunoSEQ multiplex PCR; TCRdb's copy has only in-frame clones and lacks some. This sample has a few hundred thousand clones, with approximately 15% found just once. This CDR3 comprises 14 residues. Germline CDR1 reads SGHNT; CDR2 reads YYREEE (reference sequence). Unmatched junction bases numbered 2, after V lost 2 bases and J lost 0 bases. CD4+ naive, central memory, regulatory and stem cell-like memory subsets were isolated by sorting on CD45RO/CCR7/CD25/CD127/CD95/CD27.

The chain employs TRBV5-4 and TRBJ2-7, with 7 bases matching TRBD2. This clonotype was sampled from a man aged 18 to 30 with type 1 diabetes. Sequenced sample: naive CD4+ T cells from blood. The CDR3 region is CASSLGTNSYEQYF. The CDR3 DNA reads TGTGCCAGCAGCTTAGGGACTAACTCCTACGAGCAGTACTTC.